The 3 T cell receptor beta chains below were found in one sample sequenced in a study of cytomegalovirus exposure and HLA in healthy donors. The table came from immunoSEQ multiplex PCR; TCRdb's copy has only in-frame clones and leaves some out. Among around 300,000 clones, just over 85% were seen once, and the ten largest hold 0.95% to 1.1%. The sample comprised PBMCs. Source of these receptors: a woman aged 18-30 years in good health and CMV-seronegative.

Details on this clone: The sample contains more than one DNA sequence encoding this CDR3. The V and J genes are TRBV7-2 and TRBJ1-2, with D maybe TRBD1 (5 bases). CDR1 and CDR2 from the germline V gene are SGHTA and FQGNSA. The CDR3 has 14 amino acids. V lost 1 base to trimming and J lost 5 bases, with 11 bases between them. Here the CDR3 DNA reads TGTGCCAGCAGCTTAGGGGGCAGGCTATATGGCTACACCTTC. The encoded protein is CASSLGGRLYGYTF. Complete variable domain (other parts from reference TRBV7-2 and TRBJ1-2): GAGVSQSPSNKVTEKGKDVELRCDPISGHTALYWYRQSLGQGLEFLIYFQGNSAPDKSGLPSDRFSAERTGGSVSTLTIQRTQQEDSAVYLCASSLGGRLYGYTFGSGTRLTVV.

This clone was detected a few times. CDR3 sequence: CASSLFGSYGYTF. DNA for the CDR3: TGTGCCAGCAGTCTATTCGGTAGCTATGGCTACACCTTC. J is TRBJ1-2 and V is TRBV27; D is unresolved. Germline V CDR1 and CDR2: MNHEY, SMNVEV (reference sequence). The CDR3 spans 13 residues. V lost 5 bases to trimming and J lost 4 bases, with 11 bases between them.

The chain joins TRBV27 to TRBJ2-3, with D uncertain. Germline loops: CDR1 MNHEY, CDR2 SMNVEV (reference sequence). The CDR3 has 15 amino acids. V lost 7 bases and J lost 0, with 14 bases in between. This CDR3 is CASMPETPSTDTQYF. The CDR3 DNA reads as TGTGCCAGCATGCCTGAGACTCCTAGCACAGATACGCAGTATTTT.